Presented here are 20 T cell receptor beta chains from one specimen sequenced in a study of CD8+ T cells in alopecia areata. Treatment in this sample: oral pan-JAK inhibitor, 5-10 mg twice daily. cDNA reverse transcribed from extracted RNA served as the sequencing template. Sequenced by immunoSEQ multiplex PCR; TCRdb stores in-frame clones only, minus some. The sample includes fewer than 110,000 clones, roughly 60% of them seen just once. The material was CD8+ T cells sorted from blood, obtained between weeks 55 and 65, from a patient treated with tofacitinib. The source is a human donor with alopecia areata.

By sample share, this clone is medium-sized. The CDR3 region is CASSLAISTGEEETQYF. The CDR3 DNA is TGTGCCAGCAGCTTAGCCATATCGACAGGAGAAGAGGAGACCCAGTACTTC. The chain uses TRBV11-1 and TRBJ2-5, with a possible D match to TRBD1 (6 bases). Trimming removed 0 bases from V and 5 bases from J, with 19 bases in between. The V gene's germline CDR1 is SGHAT and CDR2 FQDESV (reference sequence). This CDR3 spans 17 amino acids.

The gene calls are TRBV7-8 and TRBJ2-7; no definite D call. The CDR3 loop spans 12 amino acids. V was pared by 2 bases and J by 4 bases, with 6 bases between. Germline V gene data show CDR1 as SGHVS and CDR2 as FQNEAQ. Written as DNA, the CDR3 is TGTGCCAGCAGCTTACGGTATTACGAGCAGTACTTC. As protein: CASSLRYYEQYF.

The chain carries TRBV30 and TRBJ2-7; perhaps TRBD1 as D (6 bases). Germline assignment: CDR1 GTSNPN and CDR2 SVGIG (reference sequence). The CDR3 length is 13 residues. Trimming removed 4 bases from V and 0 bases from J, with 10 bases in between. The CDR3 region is CAWNQGNSYEQYF. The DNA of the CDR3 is TGTGCCTGGAACCAGGGGAACTCCTACGAGCAGTACTTC.

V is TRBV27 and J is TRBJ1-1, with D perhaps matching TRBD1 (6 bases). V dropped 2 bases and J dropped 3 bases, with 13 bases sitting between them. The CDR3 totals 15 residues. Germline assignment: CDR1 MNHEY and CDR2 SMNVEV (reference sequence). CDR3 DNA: TGTGCCAGCAGTTTAAGTCGGGGGGCAGACACTGAAGCTTTCTTT. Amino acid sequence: CASSLSRGADTEAFF.

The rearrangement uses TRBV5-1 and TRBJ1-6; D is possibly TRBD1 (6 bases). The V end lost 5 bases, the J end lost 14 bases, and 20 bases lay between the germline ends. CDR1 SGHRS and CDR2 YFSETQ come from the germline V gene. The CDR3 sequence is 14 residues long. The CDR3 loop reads CASREERGRGSLHF. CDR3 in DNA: TGCGCCAGCAGGGAAGAGCGGGGCAGGGGATCCCTCCACTTT. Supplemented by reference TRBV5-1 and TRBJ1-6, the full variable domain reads KAGVTQTPRYLIKTRGQQVTLSCSPISGHRSVSWYQQTPGQGLQFLFEYFSETQRNKGNFPGRFSGRQFSNSRSEMNVSTLELGDSALYLCASREERGRGSLHFGNGTRLTVT.

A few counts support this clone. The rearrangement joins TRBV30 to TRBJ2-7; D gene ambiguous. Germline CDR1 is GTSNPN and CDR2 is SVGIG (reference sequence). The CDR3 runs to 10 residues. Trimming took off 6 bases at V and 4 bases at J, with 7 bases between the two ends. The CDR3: CACLAYEQYF. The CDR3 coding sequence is TGTGCCTGCCTCGCGTACGAGCAGTACTTC.

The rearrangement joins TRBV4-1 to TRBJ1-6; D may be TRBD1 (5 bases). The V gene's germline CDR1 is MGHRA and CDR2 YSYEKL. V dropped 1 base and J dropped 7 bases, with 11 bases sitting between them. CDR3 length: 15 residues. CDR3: CASSQVDSSNSPLHF. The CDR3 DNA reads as TGCGCCAGCAGCCAAGTTGACAGTTCCAATTCACCCCTCCACTTT.

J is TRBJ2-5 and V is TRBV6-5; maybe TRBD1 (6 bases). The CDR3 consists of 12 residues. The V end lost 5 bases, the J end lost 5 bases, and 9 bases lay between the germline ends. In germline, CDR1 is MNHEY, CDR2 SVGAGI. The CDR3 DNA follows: TGTGCCAGCAGTACAGGGTTGGAGACCCAGTACTTC. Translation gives CASSTGLETQYF.

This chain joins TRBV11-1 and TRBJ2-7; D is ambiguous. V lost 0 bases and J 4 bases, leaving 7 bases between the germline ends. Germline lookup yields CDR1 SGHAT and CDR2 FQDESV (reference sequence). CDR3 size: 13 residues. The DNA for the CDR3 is TGTGCCAGCAGCTTAGCGATTAGTTACGAGCAGTACTTC. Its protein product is CASSLAISYEQYF.

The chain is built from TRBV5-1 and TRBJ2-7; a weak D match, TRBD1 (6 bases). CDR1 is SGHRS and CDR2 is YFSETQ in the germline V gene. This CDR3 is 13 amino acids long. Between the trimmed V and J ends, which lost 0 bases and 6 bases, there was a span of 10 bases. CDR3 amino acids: CASSLARTVEQYF. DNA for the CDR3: TGCGCCAGCAGCTTGGCACGGACAGTCGAGCAGTACTTC.

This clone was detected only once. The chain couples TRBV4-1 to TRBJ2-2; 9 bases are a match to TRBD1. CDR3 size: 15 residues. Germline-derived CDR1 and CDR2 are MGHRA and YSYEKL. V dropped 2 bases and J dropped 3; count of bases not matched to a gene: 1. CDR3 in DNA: TGCGCCAGCAGCCAAAACAGGGGGCACACCGGGGAGCTGTTTTTT. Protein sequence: CASSQNRGHTGELFF.

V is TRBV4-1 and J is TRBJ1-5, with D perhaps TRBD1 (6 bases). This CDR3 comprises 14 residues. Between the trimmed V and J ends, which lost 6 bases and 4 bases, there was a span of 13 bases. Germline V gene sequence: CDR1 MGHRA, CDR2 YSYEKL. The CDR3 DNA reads TGCGCCAGCAGTTCCCAGGGGCTGAATCAGCCCCAGCATTTT. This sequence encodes CASSSQGLNQPQHF.

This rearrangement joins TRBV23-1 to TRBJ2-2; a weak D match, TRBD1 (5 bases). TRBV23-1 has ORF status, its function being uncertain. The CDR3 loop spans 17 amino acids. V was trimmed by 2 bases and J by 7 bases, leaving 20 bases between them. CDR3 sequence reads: CASSQAKKGLLIGELFF. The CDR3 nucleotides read TGCGCCAGCAGTCAAGCGAAAAAGGGGCTGCTTATCGGGGAGCTGTTTTTT.

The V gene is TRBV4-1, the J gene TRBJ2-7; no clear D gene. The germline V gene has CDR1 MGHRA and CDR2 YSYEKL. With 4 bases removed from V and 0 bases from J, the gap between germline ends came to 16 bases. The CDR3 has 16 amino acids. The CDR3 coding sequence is TGCGCCAGCAGCCCTTTATCGACGGCGAGCTCCTACGAGCAGTACTTC. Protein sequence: CASSPLSTASSYEQYF.

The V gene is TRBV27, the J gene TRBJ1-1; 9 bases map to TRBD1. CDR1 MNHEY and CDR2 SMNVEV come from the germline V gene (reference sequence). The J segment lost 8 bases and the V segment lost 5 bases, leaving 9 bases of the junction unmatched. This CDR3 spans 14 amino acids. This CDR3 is CASSTKQGAVEAFF. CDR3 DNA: TGTGCCAGCAGTACGAAACAGGGGGCGGTCGAAGCTTTCTTT.

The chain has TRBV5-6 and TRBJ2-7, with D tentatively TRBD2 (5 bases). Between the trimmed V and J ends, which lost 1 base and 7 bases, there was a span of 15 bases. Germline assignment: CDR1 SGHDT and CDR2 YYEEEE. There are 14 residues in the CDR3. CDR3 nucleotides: TGTGCCAGCAGCTTGCGACCGGAGGTTTTTGAGCAGTACTTC. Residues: CASSLRPEVFEQYF.

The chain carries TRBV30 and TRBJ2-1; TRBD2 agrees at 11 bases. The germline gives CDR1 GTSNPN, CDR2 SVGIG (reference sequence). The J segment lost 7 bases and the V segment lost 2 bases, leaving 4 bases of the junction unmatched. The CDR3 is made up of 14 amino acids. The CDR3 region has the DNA TGTGCCTGGAGTTGGATAGCGGGGGGGAATGAGCAGTTCTTC. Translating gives CAWSWIAGGNEQFF.

The CDR3 DNA reads TGTGCCTGGAGTTCCCCGAGGTCGGGAGGCTACACCTTC. This sequence encodes CAWSSPRSGGYTF. The J gene is TRBJ1-2, the V gene TRBV30, with D unresolved. Deletions cut 2 bases from V and 8 bases from J, with 15 bases between. CDR1 and CDR2 from the germline V gene are GTSNPN and SVGIG (reference sequence). The CDR3 length is 13 residues.

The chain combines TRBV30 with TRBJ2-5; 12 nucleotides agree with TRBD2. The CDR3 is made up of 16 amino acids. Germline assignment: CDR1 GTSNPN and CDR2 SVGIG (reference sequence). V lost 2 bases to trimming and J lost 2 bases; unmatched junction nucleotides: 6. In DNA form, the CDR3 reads TGTGCCTGGAGTCGGCTAGCGGGGGGGGATCAAGAGACCCAGTACTTC. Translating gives CAWSRLAGGDQETQYF.

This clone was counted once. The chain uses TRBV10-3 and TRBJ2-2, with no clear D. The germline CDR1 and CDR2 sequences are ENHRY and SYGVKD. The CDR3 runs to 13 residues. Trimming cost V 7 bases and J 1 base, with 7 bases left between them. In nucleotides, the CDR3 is TGTGCCATCATGACGGAGAACACCGGGGAGCTGTTTTTT. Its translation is CAIMTENTGELFF.